The clone carrying this T cell receptor beta chain was found many times. A junction end diverges from the germline sequence, so it may reflect a read error. Sampling of bone marrow took place during active disease in every patient. The germline V gene has CDR1 SEHNR and CDR2 FQNEAQ (reference sequence). CDR3 length: 14 amino acids. This sample was taken from a study of read filtering for tumor transcriptome and immune sequencing. From about 0.4 ug of RNA, a library with molecular barcoded alpha/delta and beta/gamma adaptors was made. From the reads, TCRdb called clonotypes with MiXCR, one entry per CDR3 protein. The repertoire has 130,000 or so distinct CDR3 sequences, less than 15% of them found once; the top ten carry around 8.3%.

This TCR came from a donor aged 40 or older with multiple myeloma. The specimen sequenced was a population of CD138-negative cells sorted from bone marrow. The rearrangement links TRBV7-9 to TRBJ2-5; D might be TRBD1 (6 bases). The CDR3: CASSLSGTKETQYF. The CDR3 coding sequence is TGCGCCAGCAGCTTATCCGGGACAAAAGAGACCCAGTACTTC.